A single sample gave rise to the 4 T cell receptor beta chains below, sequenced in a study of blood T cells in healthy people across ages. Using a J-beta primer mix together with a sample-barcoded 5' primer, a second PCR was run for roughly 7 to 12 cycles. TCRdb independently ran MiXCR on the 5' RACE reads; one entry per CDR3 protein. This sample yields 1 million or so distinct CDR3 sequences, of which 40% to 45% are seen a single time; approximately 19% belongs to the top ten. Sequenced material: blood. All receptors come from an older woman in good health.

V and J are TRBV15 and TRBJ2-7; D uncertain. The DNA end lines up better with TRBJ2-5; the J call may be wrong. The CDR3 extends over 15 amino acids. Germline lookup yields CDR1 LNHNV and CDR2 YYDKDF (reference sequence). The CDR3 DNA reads TGTGCCACCAGCAGAGCTGTCCCTGGGGTCGAGACCCAGTACTTC. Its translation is CATSRAVPGVETQYF.

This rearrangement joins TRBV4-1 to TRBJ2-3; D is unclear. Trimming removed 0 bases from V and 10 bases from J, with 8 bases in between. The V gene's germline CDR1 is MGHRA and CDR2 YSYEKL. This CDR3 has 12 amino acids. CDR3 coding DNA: TGCGCCAGCAGCCAAGACCTTTCCCCGCAGTATTTT. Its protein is CASSQDLSPQYF.

The CDR3 spells CASSDDAYNSPLHF. DNA for the CDR3: TGTGCCAGCAGCGACGATGCCTATAATTCACCCCTCCACTTT. The chain is built from TRBV9 and TRBJ1-6; D gene ambiguous. The CDR3 is 14 amino acids. V was clipped by 3 bases and J by 2 bases, with 6 bases between them. The germline CDR1 and CDR2 sequences are SGDLS and YYNGEE.

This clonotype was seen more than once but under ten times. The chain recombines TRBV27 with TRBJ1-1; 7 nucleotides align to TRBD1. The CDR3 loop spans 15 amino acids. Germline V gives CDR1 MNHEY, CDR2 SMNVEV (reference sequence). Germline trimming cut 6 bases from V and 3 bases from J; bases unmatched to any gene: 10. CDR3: CASRRQGITYTEAFF. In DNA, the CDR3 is TGTGCCAGCAGACGACAGGGTATCACGTACACTGAAGCTTTCTTT.